These 7 T cell receptor beta chains came from one sample sequenced in a study of blood T cell repertoires in COVID-19. The table came from immunoSEQ multiplex PCR; TCRdb's copy has only in-frame clones and leaves some out. The table shows over 250,000 clones, with approximately 78% occurring only once. The sequenced material came from PBMCs or T cells enriched from blood (not recorded which). The receptors stem from a man aged 40-55 years who had been exposed to COVID-19.

The chain joins TRBV5-1 to TRBJ1-2, with D possibly being TRBD1 (6 bases). The CDR3 length is 17 residues. Germline V gene lookup returns CDR1 SGHRS and CDR2 YFSETQ. V was cut by 1 base and J by 6 bases, with 22 bases left in between. The CDR3 region is CASSLSPRQVTQNGYTF. CDR3 DNA sequence: TGCGCCAGCAGCTTGAGCCCACGACAGGTCACTCAGAATGGCTACACCTTC. The entire variable domain, with the rest obtained from reference TRBV5-1 and TRBJ1-2, is as follows: KAGVTQTPRYLIKTRGQQVTLSCSPISGHRSVSWYQQTPGQGLQFLFEYFSETQRNKGNFPGRFSGRQFSNSRSEMNVSTLELGDSALYLCASSLSPRQVTQNGYTFGSGTRLTVV.

This chain links TRBV15 with TRBJ2-7; D ambiguous. Germline V gene sequence: CDR1 LNHNV, CDR2 YYDKDF (reference sequence). V lost 3 bases, J lost 0 bases, and 9 bases lay in between. The CDR3 runs to 14 residues. The CDR3 sequence: CATSSQRSSYEQYF. The DNA for the CDR3 is TGTGCCACCAGCAGCCAGAGGAGCTCCTACGAGCAGTACTTC.

The chain employs TRBV5-4 and TRBJ2-7, with TRBD2 matching 9 bases. The J segment lost 1 base and the V segment lost 2 bases, leaving 4 bases of the junction unmatched. This CDR3 comprises 15 residues. Germline V lookup: CDR1 SGHNT, CDR2 YYREEE (reference sequence). This chain's CDR3 is CASSFSTSGSYEQYF. For the CDR3, the DNA is TGTGCCAGCAGCTTCTCGACTAGCGGATCCTACGAGCAGTACTTC.

V gene TRBV19 combines with J gene TRBJ2-1; D is possibly TRBD1 (6 bases). Germline CDR1 reads LNHDA; CDR2 reads SQIVND (reference sequence). The CDR3 spans 14 residues. V was trimmed by 4 bases and J by 6 bases, leaving 13 bases between them. The CDR3 sequence is CASSTAGVGNEQFF. The CDR3 DNA is TGTGCCAGTAGTACGGCAGGGGTTGGCAATGAGCAGTTCTTC. The full variable domain, rest sourced from reference TRBV19 and TRBJ2-1, is DGGITQSPKYLFRKEGQNVTLSCEQNLNHDAMYWYRQDPGQGLRLIYYSQIVNDFQKGDIAEGYSVSREKKESFPLTVTSAQKNPTAFYLCASSTAGVGNEQFFGPGTRLTVL.

This chain uses TRBV7-2 with TRBJ2-7, with 10 bases fitting TRBD2. Germline V gene sequence: CDR1 SGHTA, CDR2 FQGNSA. The CDR3 sequence is 15 residues long. The J segment lost 4 bases and the V segment lost 5 bases, leaving 8 bases of the junction unmatched. The CDR3 here is CASSPTSGIGYEQYF. CDR3 DNA sequence: TGTGCCAGCAGCCCAACTAGCGGGATCGGGTACGAGCAGTACTTC. Based on the CDR3 plus reference TRBV7-2 and TRBJ2-7, the full variable domain is GAGVSQSPSNKVTEKGKDVELRCDPISGHTALYWYRQSLGQGLEFLIYFQGNSAPDKSGLPSDRFSAERTGGSVSTLTIQRTQQEDSAVYLCASSPTSGIGYEQYFGPGTRLTVT.

The chain couples TRBV10-2 to TRBJ2-1, with 16 bases lining up with TRBD2. Germline values: CDR1 WSHSY, CDR2 SAAADI. This CDR3 has 20 amino acids. With V trimmed by 2 bases and J by 1 base, 8 bases remained unmatched. Here the CDR3 DNA reads TGCGCCAGCAGTGAGGTTCCGGGACTAGCGGGAGGGCGATCCTACAATGAGCAGTTCTTC. Its translation is CASSEVPGLAGGRSYNEQFF.

This clone was seen a few times. This chain uses TRBV4-2 with TRBJ2-2; 8 positions match TRBD2. Germline CDR1 and CDR2: LGHNA and YNFKEQ. CDR3 size: 14 residues. J lost 6 bases, V lost 10 bases, and 10 bases had no gene match. For the CDR3, the DNA is TGTGCCACCCAGCGGGAGAGGGTAGCCGGGGAGCTGTTTTTT. Translating gives CATQRERVAGELFF.